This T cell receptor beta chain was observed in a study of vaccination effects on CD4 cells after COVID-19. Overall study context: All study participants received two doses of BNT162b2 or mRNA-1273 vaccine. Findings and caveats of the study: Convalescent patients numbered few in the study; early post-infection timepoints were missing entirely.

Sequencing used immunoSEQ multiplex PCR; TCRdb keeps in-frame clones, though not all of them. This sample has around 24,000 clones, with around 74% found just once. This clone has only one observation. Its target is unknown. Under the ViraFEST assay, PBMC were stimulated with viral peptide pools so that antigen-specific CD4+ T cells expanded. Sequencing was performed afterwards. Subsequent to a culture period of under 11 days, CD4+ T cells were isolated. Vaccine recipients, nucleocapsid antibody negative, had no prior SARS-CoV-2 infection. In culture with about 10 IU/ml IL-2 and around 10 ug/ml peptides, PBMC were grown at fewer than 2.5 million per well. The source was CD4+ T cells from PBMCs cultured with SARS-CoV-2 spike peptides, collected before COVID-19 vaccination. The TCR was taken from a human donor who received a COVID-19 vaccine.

CDR3 DNA sequence: TGTGCCAGTAGTATTGGGACAGGGCTCCTCACTGGAAACACCATATATTTT. Translating gives CASSIGTGLLTGNTIYF. This chain joins TRBV19 and TRBJ1-3; 9 bases line up with TRBD1. With 3 bases clipped from V and 2 bases from J, the junction kept 8 bases outside the gene matches. CDR1 is LNHDA, CDR2 SQIVND, per germline (reference sequence). This CDR3 has 17 amino acids.